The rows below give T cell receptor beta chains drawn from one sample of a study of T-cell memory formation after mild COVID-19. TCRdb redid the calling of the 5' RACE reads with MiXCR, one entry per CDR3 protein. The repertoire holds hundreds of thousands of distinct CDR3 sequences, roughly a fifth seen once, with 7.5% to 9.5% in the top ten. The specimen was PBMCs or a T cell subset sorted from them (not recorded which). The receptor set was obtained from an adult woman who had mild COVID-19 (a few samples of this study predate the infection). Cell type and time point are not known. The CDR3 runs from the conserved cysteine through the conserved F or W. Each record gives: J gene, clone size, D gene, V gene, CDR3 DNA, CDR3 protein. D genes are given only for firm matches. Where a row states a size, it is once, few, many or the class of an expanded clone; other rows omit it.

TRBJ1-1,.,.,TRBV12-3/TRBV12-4,TGTGCCAGCAGTCCACATTTGGGACAAAGAGGGATGAACACTGAAGCTTTCTTT,CASSPHLGQRGMNTEAFF
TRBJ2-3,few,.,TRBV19,TGTGCCAGTAGGCGACAGGCCAGCACAGATACGCAGTATTTT,CASRRQASTDTQYF
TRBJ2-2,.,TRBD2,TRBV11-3,TGTGCCAGCAGCTTGGGACTAGAGTCCGCCGGGGAGCTGTTTTTT,CASSLGLESAGELFF
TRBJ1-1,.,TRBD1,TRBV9,TGTGCCAGCACCCCGAGACAGGGGTTCACTGAAGCTTTCTTT,CASTPRQGFTEAFF
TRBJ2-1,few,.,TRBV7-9,TGTGCCAGCAGCTTAGAGCCAACTAGTAGTGAGCAGTTCTTC,CASSLEPTSSEQFF
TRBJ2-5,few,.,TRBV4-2,TGTGCCAGCAGCCGAAACCTCCAGGACCAACAGGAGACCCAGTACTTC,CASSRNLQDQQETQYF
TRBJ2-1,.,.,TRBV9,TGTGCCAGCAGCCCTCACAGGTGGGCTTACAATGAGCAGTTCTTC,CASSPHRWAYNEQFF
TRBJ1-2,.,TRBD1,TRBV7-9,TGTGCCAGCAGCTCCATAGGACAGGGAGGCTATGGCTACACCTTC,CASSSIGQGGYGYTF
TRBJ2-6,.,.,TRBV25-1,TGTGCCACCAGACGTACTATCTCTGGGGCCAACGTCCTGACTTTC,CATRRTISGANVLTF
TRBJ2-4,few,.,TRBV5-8,TGTGCCAGCAGCTTGTTCAGGGCCTCAAACATTCAGTACTTC,CASSLFRASNIQYF